This T cell receptor beta chain was obtained from a study of shared T cell receptors in the human thymus. Here immunoSEQ multiplex PCR was the method, and the copy in TCRdb shows in-frame clones only, minus some. Of about 660,000 clones listed, 70% to 90% were seen once; the top ten hold roughly 0.0097%. Germline CDR1 is SGHRS and CDR2 is YFSETQ. The V end lost 6 bases, the J end lost 0 bases, and 13 bases lay between the germline ends. The CDR3 has 14 amino acids. Separately, the same data were catalogued under a study of human thymus T cells. In that study: The sample donors, healthy Finnish infants, were having corrective surgery for congenital heart defects. Thymus tissue for the work was resected from patients undergoing corrective heart surgery. It looked as if thymic and blood repertoires used V and J genes in a biased way.

This TCR came from a boy in the first two years of life with a congenital heart defect. The V and J genes are TRBV5-1 and TRBJ2-7; weak D call: TRBD2 (6 bases). The sequencing sample was made of thymocytes. In nucleotides, the CDR3 is TGCGCCAGCACTATCGGGGGTTTCTCCTACGAGCAGTACTTC. This translates into CASTIGGFSYEQYF.